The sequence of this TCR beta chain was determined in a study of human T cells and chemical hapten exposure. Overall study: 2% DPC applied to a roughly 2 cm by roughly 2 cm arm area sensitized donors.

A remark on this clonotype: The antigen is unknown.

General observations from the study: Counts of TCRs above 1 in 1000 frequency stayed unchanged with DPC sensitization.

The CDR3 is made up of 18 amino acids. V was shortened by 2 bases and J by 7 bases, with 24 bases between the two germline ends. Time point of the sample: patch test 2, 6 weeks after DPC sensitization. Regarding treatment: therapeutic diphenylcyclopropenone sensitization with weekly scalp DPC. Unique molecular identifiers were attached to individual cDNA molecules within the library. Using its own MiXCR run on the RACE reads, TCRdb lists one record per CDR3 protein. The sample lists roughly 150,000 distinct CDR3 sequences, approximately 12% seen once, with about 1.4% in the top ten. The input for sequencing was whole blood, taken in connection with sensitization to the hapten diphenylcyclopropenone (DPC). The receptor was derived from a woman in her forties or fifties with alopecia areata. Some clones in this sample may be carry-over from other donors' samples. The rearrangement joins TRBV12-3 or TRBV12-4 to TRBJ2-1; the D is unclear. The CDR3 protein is CASSLRIRAPTKGNEQFF. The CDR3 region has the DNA TGTGCCAGCAGTTTACGTATCCGGGCCCCGACAAAAGGGAATGAGCAGTTCTTC.